This entry features one T cell receptor (beta chain) sequence. Its antigen is as yet unknown. The data derive from a study of Ad26.COV2.S vaccination and SARS-CoV-2 variants. Findings and caveats of the study: Ad26.COV2.S recipients had broader spike-specific TCRs (P = 0.0014). Responses of T cells in total may have been underestimated by the TCR breadth and depth analyses.

With V trimmed by 5 bases and J by 5 bases, 11 bases remained unmatched. Germline CDR1 SGHTA, CDR2 FQGNSA. The CDR3 sequence is 15 residues long. As for treatment: roughly 18 received Ad26.COV2.S at low or high dose, single or two shots; several received placebo; per-sample allocation not given. Following the first vaccine or placebo injection, samples were taken on day 63. Whoever gave the sample was an adult aged 18-55 years in Boston. Assay: immunoSEQ multiplex PCR; the TCRdb copy retains only in-frame clones and omits some. Seen here are under 550,000 clones, around 89% observed once, and the top ten hold approximately 4%.

This chain connects TRBV7-2 to TRBJ1-1; 7 bases match TRBD1. This receptor was identified in a person aged 18-65 years who received the Ad26.COV2.S COVID-19 vaccine or a placebo. The sequencing used peripheral blood, collected in a trial of Ad26.COV2.S vaccine versus placebo. CDR3 nucleotide sequence: TGTGCCAGCAGCAAGAGGACAGGACGGGGGACTGAAGCTTTCTTT. Its protein is CASSKRTGRGTEAFF.